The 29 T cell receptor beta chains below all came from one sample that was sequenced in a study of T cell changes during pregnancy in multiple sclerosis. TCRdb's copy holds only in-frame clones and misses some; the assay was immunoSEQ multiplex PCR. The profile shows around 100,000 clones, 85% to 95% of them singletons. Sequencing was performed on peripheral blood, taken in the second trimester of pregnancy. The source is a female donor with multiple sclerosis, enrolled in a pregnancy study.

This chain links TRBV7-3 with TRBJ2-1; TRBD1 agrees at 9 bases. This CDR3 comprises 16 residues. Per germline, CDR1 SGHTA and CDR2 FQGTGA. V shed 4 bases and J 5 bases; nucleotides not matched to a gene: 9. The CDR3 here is CASSSAGTGPNNEQFF. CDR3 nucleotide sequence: TGTGCCAGCAGCTCCGCCGGGACAGGGCCCAACAATGAGCAGTTCTTC.

The CDR3 protein is CATSRDRRNVGTQSSYEQYF. CDR3 nucleotide sequence: TGTGCCACCAGCAGAGATAGGAGGAACGTCGGCACCCAGAGCTCCTACGAGCAGTACTTC. This chain joins TRBV15 and TRBJ2-7; possibly TRBD2 for D (5 bases). In germline, CDR1 is LNHNV, CDR2 YYDKDF (reference sequence). CDR3 length: 20 amino acids. The germline V and J ends were trimmed by 0 bases and 0 bases, with 24 bases remaining between them.

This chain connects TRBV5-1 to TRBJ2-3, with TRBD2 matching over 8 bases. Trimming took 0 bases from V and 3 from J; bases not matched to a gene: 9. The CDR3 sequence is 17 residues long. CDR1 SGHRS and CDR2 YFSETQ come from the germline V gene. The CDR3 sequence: CASSLGSGGDTTDTQYF. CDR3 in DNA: TGCGCCAGCAGCTTGGGGTCGGGGGGGGATACTACAGATACGCAGTATTTT.

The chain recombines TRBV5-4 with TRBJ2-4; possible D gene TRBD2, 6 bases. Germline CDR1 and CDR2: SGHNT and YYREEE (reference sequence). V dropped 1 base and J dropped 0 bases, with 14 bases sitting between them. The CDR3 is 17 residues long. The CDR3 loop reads CASSLTGELLAKNIQYF. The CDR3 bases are TGTGCCAGCAGCTTGACGGGAGAACTACTAGCCAAAAACATTCAGTACTTC.

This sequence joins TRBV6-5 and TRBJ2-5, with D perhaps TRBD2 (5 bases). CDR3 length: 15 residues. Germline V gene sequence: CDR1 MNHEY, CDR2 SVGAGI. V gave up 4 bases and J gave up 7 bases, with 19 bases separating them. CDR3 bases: TGTGCCAGCAGTTGGAGTAGCGAGGGTGGAGGGACCCAGTACTTC. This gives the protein CASSWSSEGGGTQYF.

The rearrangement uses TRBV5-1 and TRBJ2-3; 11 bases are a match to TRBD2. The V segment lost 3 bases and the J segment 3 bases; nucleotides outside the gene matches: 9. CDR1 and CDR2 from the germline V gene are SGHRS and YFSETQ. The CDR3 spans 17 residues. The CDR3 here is CASSSIAGGPGTDTQYF. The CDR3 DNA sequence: TGCGCCAGCAGCTCGATAGCGGGAGGGCCAGGTACAGATACGCAGTATTTT.

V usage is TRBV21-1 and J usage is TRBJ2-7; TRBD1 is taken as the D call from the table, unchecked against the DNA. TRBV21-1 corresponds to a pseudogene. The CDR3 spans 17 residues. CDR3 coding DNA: TGTGCCAGCAGCATTATTACGAAAGACAGGGGCTCCTACGAGCAGTACTTC. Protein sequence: CASSIITKDRGSYEQYF.

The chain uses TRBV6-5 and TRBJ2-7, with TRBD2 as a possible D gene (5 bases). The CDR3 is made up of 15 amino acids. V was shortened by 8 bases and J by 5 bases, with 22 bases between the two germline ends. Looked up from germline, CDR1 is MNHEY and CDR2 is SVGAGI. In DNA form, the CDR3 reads TGTGCCAGCGTAAAGATGGGCGGTAGCGCCCACGAGCAGTACTTC. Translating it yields CASVKMGGSAHEQYF.

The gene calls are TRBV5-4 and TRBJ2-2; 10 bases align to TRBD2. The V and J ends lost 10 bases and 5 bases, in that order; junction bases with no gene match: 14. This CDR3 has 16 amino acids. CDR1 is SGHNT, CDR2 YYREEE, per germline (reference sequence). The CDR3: CAVPGTSARGTGELFF. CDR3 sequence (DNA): TGTGCCGTTCCCGGGACTAGCGCGAGAGGAACCGGGGAGCTGTTTTTT.

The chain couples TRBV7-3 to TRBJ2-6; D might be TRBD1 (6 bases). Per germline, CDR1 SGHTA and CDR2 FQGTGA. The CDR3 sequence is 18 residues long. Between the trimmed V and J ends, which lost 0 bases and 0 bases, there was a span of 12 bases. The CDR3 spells CASSLTGGDISGANVLTF. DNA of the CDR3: TGTGCCAGCAGCTTAACAGGGGGAGATATCTCTGGGGCCAACGTCCTGACTTTC.

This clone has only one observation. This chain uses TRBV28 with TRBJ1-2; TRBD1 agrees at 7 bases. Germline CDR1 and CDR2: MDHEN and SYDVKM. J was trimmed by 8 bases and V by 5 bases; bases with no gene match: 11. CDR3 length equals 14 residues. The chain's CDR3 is CASSPAQTGHGYTF. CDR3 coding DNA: TGTGCCAGCAGTCCCGCCCAGACAGGGCACGGCTACACCTTC.

This chain's CDR3 is CASRRTLDRDNYGYTF. CDR3 DNA: TGTGCCAGCAGACGCACCTTGGACAGGGACAACTATGGCTACACCTTC. The chain combines TRBV6-6 with TRBJ1-2; 8 bases fit TRBD1. This CDR3 has 16 amino acids. In germline, CDR1 is MNHNY, CDR2 SVGAGI (reference sequence). Losses at the gene ends were 6 bases for V and 2 bases for J; bases not matched to a gene: 11.

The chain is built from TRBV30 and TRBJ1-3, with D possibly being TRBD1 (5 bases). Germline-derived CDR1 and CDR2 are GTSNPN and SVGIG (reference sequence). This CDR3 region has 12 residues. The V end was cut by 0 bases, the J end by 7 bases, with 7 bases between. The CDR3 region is CAWSVRGNTIYF. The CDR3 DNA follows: TGTGCCTGGAGTGTACGGGGGAACACCATATATTTT.

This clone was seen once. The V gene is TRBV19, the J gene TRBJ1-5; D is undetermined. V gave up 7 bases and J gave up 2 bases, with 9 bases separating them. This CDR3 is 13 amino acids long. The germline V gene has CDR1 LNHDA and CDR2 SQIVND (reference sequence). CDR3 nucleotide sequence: TGTGCCAGTATAGGGAGGGGCAATCAGCCCCAGCATTTT. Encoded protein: CASIGRGNQPQHF. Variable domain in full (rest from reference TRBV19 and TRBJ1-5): DGGITQSPKYLFRKEGQNVTLSCEQNLNHDAMYWYRQDPGQGLRLIYYSQIVNDFQKGDIAEGYSVSREKKESFPLTVTSAQKNPTAFYLCASIGRGNQPQHFGDGTRLSIL.

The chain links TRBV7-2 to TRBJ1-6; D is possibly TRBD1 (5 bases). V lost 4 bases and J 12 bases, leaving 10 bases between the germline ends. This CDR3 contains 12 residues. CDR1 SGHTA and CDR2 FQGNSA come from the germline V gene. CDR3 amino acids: CASSSRVGPLHF. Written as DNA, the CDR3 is TGTGCCAGCAGCTCCAGGGTAGGACCCCTCCACTTT.

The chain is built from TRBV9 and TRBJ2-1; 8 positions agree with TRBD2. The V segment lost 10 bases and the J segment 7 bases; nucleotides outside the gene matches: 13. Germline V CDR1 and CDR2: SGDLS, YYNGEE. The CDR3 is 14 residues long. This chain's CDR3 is CARSAGRAGNEQFF. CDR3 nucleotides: TGTGCCCGGAGCGCCGGGAGGGCCGGGAATGAGCAGTTCTTC.

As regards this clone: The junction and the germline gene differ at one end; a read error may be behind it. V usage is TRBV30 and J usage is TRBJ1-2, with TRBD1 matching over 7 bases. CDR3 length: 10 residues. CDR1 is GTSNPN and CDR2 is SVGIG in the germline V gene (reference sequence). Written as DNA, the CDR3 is TGTGCCTGGTCACTCCGGGACAGCGGTTTC. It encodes CAWSLRDSGF. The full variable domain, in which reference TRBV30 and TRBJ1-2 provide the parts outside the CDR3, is SQTIHQWPATLVQPVGSPLSLECTVEGTSNPNLYWYRQAAGRGLQLLFYSVGIGQISSEVPQNLSASRPQDRQFILSSKKLLLSDSGFYLCAWSLRDSGFGSGTRLTVV.

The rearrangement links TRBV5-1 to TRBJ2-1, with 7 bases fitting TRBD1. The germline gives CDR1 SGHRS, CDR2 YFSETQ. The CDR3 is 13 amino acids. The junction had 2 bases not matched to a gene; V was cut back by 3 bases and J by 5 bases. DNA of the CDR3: TGCGCCAGCAGCTGGGGACAGAACAATGAGCAGTTCTTC. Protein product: CASSWGQNNEQFF.

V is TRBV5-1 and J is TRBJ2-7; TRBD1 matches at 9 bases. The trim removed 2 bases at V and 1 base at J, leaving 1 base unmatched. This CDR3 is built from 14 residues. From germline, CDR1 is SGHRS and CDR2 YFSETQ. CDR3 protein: CASSLQGASYEQYF. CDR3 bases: TGCGCCAGCAGCTTACAGGGGGCTTCCTACGAGCAGTACTTC.

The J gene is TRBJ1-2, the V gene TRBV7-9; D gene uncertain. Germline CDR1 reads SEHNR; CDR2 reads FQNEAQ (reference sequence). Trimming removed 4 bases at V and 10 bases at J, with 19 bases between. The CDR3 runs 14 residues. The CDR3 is CASSSSGGLIDYTF. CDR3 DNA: TGTGCCAGCAGCTCCTCAGGAGGGTTAATCGACTACACCTTC.

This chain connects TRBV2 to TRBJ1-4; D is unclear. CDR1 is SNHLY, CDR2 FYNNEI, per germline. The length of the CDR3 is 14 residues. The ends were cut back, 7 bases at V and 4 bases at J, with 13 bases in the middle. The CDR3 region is CASTYSEVNEKLFF. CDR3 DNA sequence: TGTGCCAGCACATACTCTGAAGTTAATGAAAAACTGTTTTTT.

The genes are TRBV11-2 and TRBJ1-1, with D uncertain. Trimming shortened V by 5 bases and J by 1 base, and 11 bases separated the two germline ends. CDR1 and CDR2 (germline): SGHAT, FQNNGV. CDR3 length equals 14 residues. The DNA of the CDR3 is TGTGCCAGCAGCACTAGGAACAAGAACACTGAAGCTTTCTTT. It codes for CASSTRNKNTEAFF. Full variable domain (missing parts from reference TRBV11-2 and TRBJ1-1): EAGVAQSPRYKIIEKRQSVAFWCNPISGHATLYWYQQILGQGPKLLIQFQNNGVVDDSQLPKDRFSAERLKGVDSTLKIQPAKLEDSAVYLCASSTRNKNTEAFFGQGTRLTVV.

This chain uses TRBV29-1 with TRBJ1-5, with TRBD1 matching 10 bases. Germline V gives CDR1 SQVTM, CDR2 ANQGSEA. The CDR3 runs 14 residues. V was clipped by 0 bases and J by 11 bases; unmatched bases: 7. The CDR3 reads CSVEDARDRGAQHF. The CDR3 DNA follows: TGCAGCGTTGAAGATGCCCGGGACAGGGGCGCCCAGCATTTT. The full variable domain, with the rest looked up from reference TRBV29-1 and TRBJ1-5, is SAVISQKPSRDICQRGTSLTIQCQVDSQVTMMFWYRQQPGQSLTLIATANQGSEATYESGFVIDKFPISRPNLTFSTLTVSNMSPEDSSIYLCSVEDARDRGAQHFGDGTRLSIL.

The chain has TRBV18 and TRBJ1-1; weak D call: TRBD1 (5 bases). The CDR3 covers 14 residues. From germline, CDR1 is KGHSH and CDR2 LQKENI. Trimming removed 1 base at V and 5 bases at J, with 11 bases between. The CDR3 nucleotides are TGTGCCAGCTCACCACAAGGGGTAGGAACTGAAGCTTTCTTT. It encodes CASSPQGVGTEAFF.

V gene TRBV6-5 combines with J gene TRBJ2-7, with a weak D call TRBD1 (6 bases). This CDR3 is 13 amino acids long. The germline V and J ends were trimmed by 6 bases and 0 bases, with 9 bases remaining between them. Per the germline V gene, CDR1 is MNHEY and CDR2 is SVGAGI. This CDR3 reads CASSRTDSYEQYF. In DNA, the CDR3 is TGTGCCAGCAGCCGGACAGACTCCTACGAGCAGTACTTC.

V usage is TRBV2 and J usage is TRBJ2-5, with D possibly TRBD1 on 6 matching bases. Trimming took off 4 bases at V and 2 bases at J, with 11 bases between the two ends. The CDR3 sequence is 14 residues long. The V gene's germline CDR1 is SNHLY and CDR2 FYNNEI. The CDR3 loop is CASSAGQIQETQYF. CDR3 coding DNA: TGTGCCAGCAGTGCGGGACAAATTCAAGAGACCCAGTACTTC.

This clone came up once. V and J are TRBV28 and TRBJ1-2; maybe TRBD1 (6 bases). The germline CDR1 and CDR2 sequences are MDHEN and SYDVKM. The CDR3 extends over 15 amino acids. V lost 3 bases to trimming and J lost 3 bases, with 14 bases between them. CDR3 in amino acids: CASSFYGGPDYGYTF. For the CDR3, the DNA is TGTGCCAGCAGTTTCTACGGGGGGCCGGACTATGGCTACACCTTC.

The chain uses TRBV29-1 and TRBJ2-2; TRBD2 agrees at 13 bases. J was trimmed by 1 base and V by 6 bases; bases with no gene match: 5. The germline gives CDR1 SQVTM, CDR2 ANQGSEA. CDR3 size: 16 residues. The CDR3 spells CSVGRLAGGNTGELFF. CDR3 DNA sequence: TGCAGCGTCGGCCGACTAGCGGGAGGGAACACCGGGGAGCTGTTTTTT.

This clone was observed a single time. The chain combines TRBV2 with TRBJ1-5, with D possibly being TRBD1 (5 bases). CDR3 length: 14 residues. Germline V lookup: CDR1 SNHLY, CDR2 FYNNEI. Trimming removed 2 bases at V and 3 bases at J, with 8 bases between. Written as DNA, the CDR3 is TGTGCCAGCAGTGAAAAGGGGTACAATCAGCCCCAGCATTTT. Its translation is CASSEKGYNQPQHF.